These T cell receptor beta chains were read from a single sample in a study of T cell responses to AZD1222 COVID-19 vaccine. Repertoires were generated with immunoSEQ multiplex PCR, while TCRdb's copy carries only in-frame clones and drops some. The sample has roughly 180,000 clones, 91% seen once; the top ten hold approximately 2%. The sequencing here drew on peripheral blood, taken on day 0 of AZD1222 vaccination. Receptors originate from an adult in good health. CDR3s include the opening cysteine and the closing phenylalanine or tryptophan. The D gene is left open where the match is weak. Clone size is stated in some rows and not others, as once, few, many or a class when expanded.

>TRBV7-2|NA|TRBJ2-7|NA
CASSSSSPNEQYF
TGTGCCAGCAGCTCTTCCTCGCCTAACGAGCAGTACTTC
>TRBV9|NA|TRBJ2-7|TRBD2
CASSPVGSGSEQYF
TGTGCCAGCAGCCCTGTCGGTAGCGGGAGCGAGCAGTACTTC
>TRBV9|NA|TRBJ2-3|TRBD2
CASMRGGGSDTQYF
TGTGCCAGCATGCGCGGGGGTGGCTCCGATACGCAGTATTTT
>TRBV6-5|NA|TRBJ1-5|TRBD1
CASSSRGTDSNQPQHF
TGTGCCAGCAGTTCGCGGGGGACAGATAGCAATCAGCCCCAGCATTTT
>TRBV2|NA|TRBJ2-2|NA
CASSVLAPRSNGELFF
TGTGCCAGCAGTGTTTTGGCCCCTAGATCGAACGGGGAGCTGTTTTTT
>TRBV2|few|TRBJ1-4|NA
CASSFTRAGEKLFF
TGTGCCAGCAGTTTCACAAGGGCTGGTGAAAAACTGTTTTTT
>TRBV3-1/TRBV3-2|NA|TRBJ1-5|NA
CASSQGWTGTPNQPQHF
TGTGCCAGCAGCCAAGGTTGGACCGGGACACCGAATCAGCCCCAGCATTTT
>TRBV6-5|NA|TRBJ1-5|NA
CASSNPGAPNQPQHF
TGTGCCAGCAGTAATCCGGGGGCCCCCAATCAGCCCCAGCATTTT
>TRBV4-2|NA|TRBJ2-1|TRBD2
CASSPGLAGVGNEQFF
TGTGCCAGCAGCCCCGGACTAGCGGGCGTGGGTAATGAGCAGTTCTTC
>TRBV2|NA|TRBJ1-5|NA
CASTQSDSNQPQHF
TGTGCCAGCACACAGTCAGATAGCAATCAGCCCCAGCATTTT
>TRBV19|NA|TRBJ2-7|NA
CASSNTLTGERYEQYF
TGTGCCAGTAGTAATACCCTGACGGGGGAGCGCTACGAGCAGTACTTC
>TRBV10-3|NA|TRBJ1-4|NA
CAISERDTEKLFF
TGTGCCATCAGTGAGAGGGACACCGAAAAACTGTTTTTT
>TRBV7-8|NA|TRBJ1-6|NA
CASSSNPQSPLHF
TGTGCCAGCAGCTCTAATCCCCAATCACCCCTCCACTTT
>TRBV24-1|NA|TRBJ2-2|TRBD2
CATSGNLGTSGGAWTGELFF
TGTGCCACCAGTGGCAACCTAGGGACTAGCGGGGGGGCATGGACCGGGGAGCTGTTTTTT
>TRBV18|few|TRBJ2-5|NA
CASSTVQETQYF
TGTGCCAGCTCAACCGTACAAGAGACCCAGTACTTC
>TRBV5-1|NA|TRBJ1-2|TRBD1
CASSWTGPLYGYTF
TGCGCCAGCAGCTGGACAGGACCCCTCTATGGCTACACCTTC
>TRBV3-1/TRBV3-2|NA|TRBJ1-6|NA
CASSLTEFAINSPLHF
TGTGCCAGCAGTCTCACAGAGTTTGCAATTAATTCACCCCTCCACTTT
>TRBV5-4|NA|TRBJ1-1|NA
CASSIEPGVDGTEAFF
TGTGCCAGCAGCATAGAACCAGGGGTGGACGGCACTGAAGCTTTCTTT
>TRBV5-5|NA|TRBJ1-4|NA
CASRDGNNEKLFF
TGTGCCAGCAGGGATGGGAATAATGAAAAACTGTTTTTT
>TRBV6-1|NA|TRBJ1-4|NA
CASSDYGRVTNEKLFF
TGTGCCAGCAGTGATTACGGCAGGGTAACTAATGAAAAACTGTTTTTT
>TRBV28|NA|TRBJ2-4|NA
CASSPQGLLLAKNIQYF
TGTGCCAGCAGTCCACAGGGTCTGCTACTAGCCAAAAACATTCAGTACTTC
>TRBV28|NA|TRBJ1-4|TRBD1
CASSSPTGVNEKLFF
TGTGCCAGCAGTTCCCCGACAGGGGTAAATGAAAAACTGTTTTTT
>TRBV30|NA|TRBJ1-3|TRBD1
CAWMTGDGNTIYF
TGTGCCTGGATGACAGGGGATGGAAACACCATATATTTT
>TRBV5-6|NA|TRBJ2-7|NA
CASSLRSGIDEQYF
TGTGCCAGCAGCTTGCGATCGGGGATCGACGAGCAGTACTTC
>TRBV6-5|NA|TRBJ1-5|NA
CASRVGGSNQPQHF
TGTGCCAGCAGGGTGGGAGGTAGCAATCAGCCCCAGCATTTT
>TRBV30|once|TRBJ1-1|NA
CAWSPTRMEGRSFF
TGTGCCTGGAGTCCTACACGGATGGAGGGTCGAAGTTTCTTT
>TRBV7-7|NA|TRBJ1-1|NA
CASSFLKIGGPNTEAFF
TGTGCTAGCTCCTTTCTAAAAATCGGCGGTCCGAACACTGAAGCTTTCTTT
>TRBV24-1|NA|TRBJ2-7|NA
CATSERTGRGYEQYF
TGTGCCACCAGTGAAAGGACAGGGAGGGGCTACGAGCAGTACTTC
>TRBV5-4|NA|TRBJ1-5|NA
CASSLQGRLDQPQHF
TGTGCCAGCAGCTTGCAGGGACGGTTGGATCAGCCCCAGCATTTT
>TRBV9|NA|TRBJ1-1|TRBD1
CASSVDPGTGRAFF
TGTGCCAGCAGCGTCGATCCCGGGACAGGGAGGGCTTTCTTT